The T cell receptor beta chain described here comes from a study of blood T cell repertoires in COVID-19. Generated by immunoSEQ multiplex PCR, the TCRdb table keeps only in-frame clones and is missing some. Seen here are around 180,000 clones, roughly 70% observed once, and the top ten hold less than 3%. The sample comprised peripheral blood. The receptor was derived from a woman older than 75 with acute or convalescent COVID-19.

Here the CDR3 DNA reads TGTGCCAGCACGGGACAGTCGGGGAGGGAAGCTTTCTTT. Its protein product is CASTGQSGREAFF. The chain carries TRBV6-5 and TRBJ1-1; 7 bases fit TRBD1. CDR3 size: 13 residues. V lost 7 bases to trimming and J lost 8 bases; unmatched junction nucleotides: 10. Germline V gene data show CDR1 as MNHEY and CDR2 as SVGAGI.